These 28 T cell receptor beta chains were sequenced from one sample in a study of blood T cell repertoires in COVID-19. Profiled with immunoSEQ multiplex PCR; TCRdb holds only in-frame clones, not every one. The sample consists of roughly 150,000 clones, 85% to 90% of them appearing once. Sequenced input: peripheral blood. Source of these receptors: a man between 50 and 59 years old who had recovered from COVID-19.

The chain employs TRBV9 and TRBJ2-2; 7 bases are shared with TRBD1. Trimming cost V 4 bases and J 6 bases; bases outside gene matches: 15. Germline assignment: CDR1 SGDLS and CDR2 YYNGEE. The CDR3 contains 17 residues. The chain's CDR3 is CASSPRQGRGTAGELFF. CDR3 sequence (DNA): TGTGCCAGCAGCCCGCGACAGGGACGCGGAACTGCCGGGGAGCTGTTTTTT.

This rearrangement joins TRBV9 to TRBJ1-4, with a possible D match to TRBD1 (5 bases). Germline CDR1 SGDLS, CDR2 YYNGEE. Trimming stripped 2 bases from V and 0 bases from J, with 11 bases between. This CDR3 has 16 amino acids. The CDR3 region is CASSVGWGATNEKLFF. DNA for the CDR3: TGTGCCAGCAGCGTGGGCTGGGGGGCAACTAATGAAAAACTGTTTTTT.

This clone showed up just once. The genes are TRBV3-1 (or the pseudogene TRBV3-2) and TRBJ1-5; 8 bases match TRBD1. Germline loops: CDR1 LGHDT, CDR2 YNNKEL (reference sequence). With V trimmed by 4 bases and J by 2 bases, 1 base remained unmatched. There are 14 residues in the CDR3. The DNA of the CDR3 is TGTGCCAGCAGCCTGGGACAGGGCAATCAGCCCCAGCATTTT. This sequence encodes CASSLGQGNQPQHF.

This chain joins TRBV5-1 and TRBJ2-7; TRBD1 matches 10 bases. Germline loops: CDR1 SGHRS, CDR2 YFSETQ. The ends lost 4 bases at V and 2 bases at J; junction bases unmatched: 6. This CDR3 has 15 residues. CDR3 bases: TGCGCCAGCAGCGGGGGGACAGGGGCAGCCTACGAGCAGTACTTC. Amino acids: CASSGGTGAAYEQYF.

The chain carries TRBV5-5 and TRBJ1-6, with D possibly matching TRBD1 (5 bases). V lost 2 bases to trimming and J lost 5 bases, with 8 bases between them. Germline loops: CDR1 SGHKS, CDR2 YYEKEE (reference sequence). This CDR3 has 14 amino acids. The DNA of the CDR3 is TGTGCCAGCAGCTTTGGGACTGATAATTCACCCCTCCACTTT. This translates into CASSFGTDNSPLHF. The full variable domain, in which reference TRBV5-5 and TRBJ1-6 provide the parts outside the CDR3, is DAGVTQSPTHLIKTRGQQVTLRCSPISGHKSVSWYQQVLGQGPQFIFQYYEKEERGRGNFPDRFSARQFPNYSSELNVNALLLGDSALYLCASSFGTDNSPLHFGNGTRLTVT.

This clone was seen just once. V and J are TRBV5-6 and TRBJ1-4; the D gene is possibly TRBD1 (6 bases). Germline CDR1 and CDR2: SGHDT and YYEEEE. CDR3 length equals 12 residues. V shed 5 bases and J shed 6 bases, with 8 bases lying between them. The CDR3 is CASSRTDEKLFF. In nucleotides, the CDR3 is TGTGCCAGCAGTAGGACAGATGAAAAACTGTTTTTT.

J is TRBJ2-2 and V is TRBV19; 10 nucleotides match TRBD1. Germline values: CDR1 LNHDA, CDR2 SQIVND (reference sequence). J lost 6 bases, V lost 3 bases, and 10 bases had no gene match. The length of the CDR3 is 17 residues. The CDR3 DNA sequence: TGTGCCAGTAGTATTGGGGGATCGACAGGGGGCCCCGGGGAGCTGTTTTTT. Protein product: CASSIGGSTGGPGELFF.

In this sample, this clone turned up a few times. The chain has TRBV19 and TRBJ2-7, with a weak D call TRBD1 (6 bases). Trimming took off 4 bases at V and 0 bases at J, with 13 bases between the two ends. The CDR3 contains 15 residues. From germline, CDR1 is LNHDA and CDR2 SQIVND (reference sequence). The CDR3 DNA sequence: TGTGCCAGTAGTACCGCCGGGACATTCTCCTACGAGCAGTACTTC. It encodes CASSTAGTFSYEQYF.

The gene calls are TRBV10-3 and TRBJ2-3; 9 bases are a match to TRBD2. CDR1 is ENHRY and CDR2 is SYGVKD in the germline V gene. V lost 6 bases and J lost 0; bases outside the gene matches: 7. The CDR3 totals 16 residues. This CDR3 reads CAISLIAGASTDTQYF. The CDR3 DNA reads as TGTGCCATCAGCTTAATAGCGGGGGCTAGCACAGATACGCAGTATTTT.

This chain joins TRBV19 and TRBJ2-5; 7 bases line up with TRBD2. This CDR3 has 14 residues. V shed 1 base, J shed 2 bases, and the junction held 1 base outside the gene matches. Germline V gene sequence: CDR1 LNHDA, CDR2 SQIVND (reference sequence). The CDR3 bases are TGTGCCAGTAGTATAGGGGGGGGTCAAGAGACCCAGTACTTC. Amino acids: CASSIGGGQETQYF.

This clone is a singleton in its sample. The chain carries TRBV19 and TRBJ2-5; possible D gene TRBD2, 5 bases. The CDR3 spans 15 residues. V was pared by 3 bases and J by 2 bases, with 13 bases between. CDR1 and CDR2 from the germline V gene are LNHDA and SQIVND (reference sequence). This chain's CDR3 is CASSIDWTGQETQYF. The CDR3, as DNA: TGTGCCAGTAGTATTGACTGGACGGGGCAAGAGACCCAGTACTTC. Variable domain in full (rest from reference TRBV19 and TRBJ2-5): DGGITQSPKYLFRKEGQNVTLSCEQNLNHDAMYWYRQDPGQGLRLIYYSQIVNDFQKGDIAEGYSVSREKKESFPLTVTSAQKNPTAFYLCASSIDWTGQETQYFGPGTRLLVL.

The J gene is TRBJ1-2, the V gene TRBV11-2; 7 bases match TRBD1. This CDR3 spans 14 amino acids. V lost 1 base, J lost 7 bases, and 6 bases stayed unmatched. Germline CDR1 and CDR2: SGHAT and FQNNGV. The CDR3 sequence is CASSLGTGVSGYTF. In DNA form, the CDR3 reads TGTGCCAGCAGCTTAGGTACAGGGGTAAGTGGCTACACCTTC.

The V gene is TRBV21-1, the J gene TRBJ1-2; TRBD1 reflects the table's D call only, with no check against the DNA. TRBV21-1 is given as a pseudogene. This CDR3 is built from 12 residues. As DNA, the CDR3 is TGTGCTCCAGCGTGCAGGGTAGATGGCTACACCTTC. It encodes CAPACRVDGYTF.

The rearrangement uses TRBV28 and TRBJ1-2; 10 bases map to TRBD1. V was pared by 2 bases and J by 12 bases, with 9 bases of the junction left unmatched. Germline V CDR1 and CDR2: MDHEN, SYDVKM. The CDR3 is 14 residues long. In DNA, the CDR3 is TGTGCCAGCAGTTTACCGACAGGGGGCGCTTACCACACCTTC. Protein sequence: CASSLPTGGAYHTF.

The gene calls are TRBV9 and TRBJ1-5, with 9 bases that match TRBD1. V was pared by 2 bases and J by 7 bases, with 7 bases of the junction left unmatched. Germline CDR1 SGDLS, CDR2 YYNGEE. The CDR3 length is 15 residues. DNA for the CDR3: TGTGCCAGCAGCGTTTCGGGACAGGGAGGGCAGCCCCAGCATTTT. Amino acid sequence: CASSVSGQGGQPQHF.

The rearrangement joins TRBV5-6 to TRBJ2-4; D is undetermined. The CDR3 contains 15 residues. In germline, CDR1 is SGHDT, CDR2 YYEEEE. V was cut by 2 bases and J by 5 bases, with 14 bases left in between. This chain's CDR3 is CASSFLVGRENIQYF. CDR3 sequence (DNA): TGTGCCAGCAGCTTCCTAGTAGGTCGGGAAAACATTCAGTACTTC.

The genes are TRBV27 and TRBJ2-1, with D perhaps matching TRBD2 (5 bases). Germline CDR1 is MNHEY and CDR2 is SMNVEV (reference sequence). The CDR3 extends over 14 amino acids. V lost 5 bases and J 6 bases, leaving 14 bases between the germline ends. The DNA of the CDR3 is TGTGCCAGCAGTCCCGAACTAGGAGGCAATGAGCAGTTCTTC. Its translation is CASSPELGGNEQFF.

The chain joins TRBV5-4 to TRBJ2-1; 8 bases fit TRBD2. The J segment lost 6 bases and the V segment lost 5 bases, leaving 13 bases of the junction unmatched. Germline-derived CDR1 and CDR2 are SGHNT and YYREEE (reference sequence). The CDR3 length is 16 residues. Here the CDR3 DNA reads TGTGCCAGCAGTCGTTCCGGGGCGGGAGGTTCCAATGAGCAGTTCTTC. Translated: CASSRSGAGGSNEQFF.

This clone was found once. The rearrangement links TRBV10-3 to TRBJ1-2; D gene uncertain. Trimming cost V 4 bases and J 1 base, with 19 bases left between them. Germline CDR1 ENHRY, CDR2 SYGVKD. The CDR3 totals 17 residues. CDR3 amino acids: CAISASSRPEINYGYTF. The DNA for the CDR3 is TGTGCCATCAGTGCTAGTTCCCGGCCGGAAATTAACTATGGCTACACCTTC.

This rearrangement joins TRBV7-9 to TRBJ1-1; no clear D. This CDR3 is built from 13 residues. Trimming pared 8 bases from V and 4 bases from J, leaving 14 bases between. Germline V gene data show CDR1 as SEHNR and CDR2 as FQNEAQ (reference sequence). CDR3 protein: CASGVIGVTEAFF. CDR3 DNA: TGTGCCAGCGGAGTAATAGGAGTCACTGAAGCTTTCTTT.

The V gene is TRBV6-5, the J gene TRBJ2-7, with D tentatively TRBD1 (5 bases). Trimming left V 4 bases short and J 1 base short, with 11 bases between. The CDR3 runs to 14 residues. Germline CDR1 is MNHEY and CDR2 is SVGAGI. CDR3 sequence: CASSLTDKSYEQYF. CDR3 coding DNA: TGTGCCAGCAGTTTGACGGACAAGTCCTACGAGCAGTACTTC.

This chain connects TRBV4-3 to TRBJ1-5, with 9 bases lining up with TRBD1. The CDR3 loop spans 17 amino acids. Germline-derived CDR1 and CDR2 are LGHNA and YSLEER. Unmatched junction bases numbered 11, after V lost 3 bases and J lost 5 bases. The CDR3 DNA reads as TGCGCCAGCAGCCACATCACGTTGGGACAGGGTGATCAGCCCCAGCATTTT. It codes for CASSHITLGQGDQPQHF.

The chain carries TRBV7-6 and TRBJ2-2, with D tentatively TRBD2 (5 bases). Germline CDR1 SGHVS, CDR2 FNYEAQ. The ends were cut back, 0 bases at V and 2 bases at J, with 7 bases in the middle. CDR3 length: 15 residues. CDR3: CASSLASANTGELFF. The CDR3 region has the DNA TGTGCCAGCAGCTTAGCTAGCGCCAACACCGGGGAGCTGTTTTTT.

The chain uses TRBV5-1 and TRBJ2-5; a possible D gene is TRBD2 (5 bases). Germline values: CDR1 SGHRS, CDR2 YFSETQ. V lost 2 bases and J lost 2, with 7 bases in between. The CDR3 length is 13 residues. CDR3 in amino acids: CASSFQRQETQYF. Here the CDR3 DNA reads TGCGCCAGCAGCTTCCAGCGGCAAGAGACCCAGTACTTC.

The chain has TRBV20-1 and TRBJ1-5, with unresolved D. Trimming took 3 bases from V and 3 from J, leaving 15 bases between them. The germline CDR1 and CDR2 sequences are DFQATT and SNEGSKA (reference sequence). The CDR3 length is 15 residues. The CDR3 DNA follows: TGCAGTGCTAGTGGTGCCGGCGGATACAATCAGCCCCAGCATTTT. This gives the protein CSASGAGGYNQPQHF.

The chain couples TRBV28 to TRBJ1-5; maybe TRBD1 (6 bases). The CDR3 covers 15 residues. CDR1 and CDR2 from the germline V gene are MDHEN and SYDVKM. V was pared by 6 bases and J by 3 bases, with 15 bases between. The DNA of the CDR3 is TGTGCCAGCAGCCGAACGCAGGGGATCAATCAGCCCCAGCATTTT. Amino acid sequence: CASSRTQGINQPQHF. Together with reference TRBV28 and TRBJ1-5, the CDR3 gives the full variable domain: DVKVTQSSRYLVKRTGEKVFLECVQDMDHENMFWYRQDPGLGLRLIYFSYDVKMKEKGDIPEGYSVSREKKERFSLILESASTNQTSMYLCASSRTQGINQPQHFGDGTRLSIL.

J is TRBJ1-4 and V is TRBV6-6, with D unclear. V lost 6 bases and J lost 0, with 5 bases in between. The V gene's germline CDR1 is MNHNY and CDR2 SVGAGI (reference sequence). The CDR3 sequence is 13 residues long. This chain's CDR3 is CASSRATNEKLFF. The CDR3 DNA reads TGTGCCAGCAGCCGTGCAACTAATGAAAAACTGTTTTTT.

This clone was observed once. The chain combines TRBV15 with TRBJ2-2; 7 bases line up with TRBD1. This CDR3 has 15 residues. The ends lost 0 bases at V and 4 bases at J; junction bases unmatched: 2. From germline, CDR1 is LNHNV and CDR2 YYDKDF (reference sequence). The CDR3 coding sequence is TGTGCCACCAGCAGAGAGCAGGGGGTCACCGGGGAGCTGTTTTTT. This codes for CATSREQGVTGELFF. The full variable domain, its missing parts supplied by reference TRBV15 and TRBJ2-2, is DAMVIQNPRYQVTQFGKPVTLSCSQTLNHNVMYWYQQKSSQAPKLLFHYYDKDFNNEADTPDNFQSRRPNTSFCFLDIRSPGLGDTAMYLCATSREQGVTGELFFGEGSRLTVL.